A selection of T cell receptor beta chains follows, all from one sample in a study of radiotherapy plus CTLA-4 blockade in lung cancer. Method: immunoSEQ multiplex PCR; TCRdb's copy keeps in-frame clones and lacks some. The data hold around 91,000 clones, with around 88% observed a single time. This specimen was peripheral blood, taken from a patient treated with radiotherapy plus ipilimumab. The receptor set was obtained from a human donor with non-small cell lung cancer that progressed on radiotherapy plus ipilimumab. Both conserved end residues are part of each CDR3. D genes are given only for firm matches. Clone size is given for some rows only: seen once, a few or many times, or a class if the clone is expanded.

j_call | d_call | v_call | clone_size | cdr3_nt | cdr3_aa
TRBJ2-1 | . | TRBV1 | . | TGCACCAGCAGCCATCCCCCTAAATTCGAGCAGTTCTTC | CTSSHPPKFEQFF
TRBJ2-5 | TRBD1 | TRBV5-1 | . | TGCGCCAGCAGCTACCGCACAGGGGACCAAGAGACCCAGTACTTC | CASSYRTGDQETQYF
TRBJ2-2 | . | TRBV9 | . | TGTGCCAGCAGCGTAGTGTCCGGGGAGCTGTTTTTT | CASSVVSGELFF
TRBJ2-1 | . | TRBV30 | . | TGTGCCTGGAAGTCCCGGGACTCCAATGAGCAGTTCTTC | CAWKSRDSNEQFF
TRBJ2-5 | . | TRBV6-6 | . | TGTGCCAGCAGTTTGGTGGAGACCCAGTACTTC | CASSLVETQYF
TRBJ2-5 | . | TRBV5-1 | . | TGCGCCAGCAGCTTTAGCAGCCAAGAGACCCAGTACTTC | CASSFSSQETQYF
TRBJ1-4 | . | TRBV27 | . | TGTGCCAGCAGTCTCCCCAGGGTTCGTGAAAAACTGTTTTTT | CASSLPRVREKLFF
TRBJ2-1 | . | TRBV2 | . | TGTGCCAGCAGTGAGTTCGGGAGGGGGCACAATGAGCAGTTCTTC | CASSEFGRGHNEQFF
TRBJ2-3 | . | TRBV11-2 | . | TGTGCCAGCAGCTCTTGGACTGGAACAGATACGCAGTATTTT | CASSSWTGTDTQYF
TRBJ1-2 | . | TRBV9 | . | TGTGCCAGCAGCGTAGCTCCAGAGAACTATGGCTACACCTTC | CASSVAPENYGYTF
TRBJ1-1 | . | TRBV2 | . | TGTGCCAGCAGTGTCGCCAGGATGAACACTGAAGCTTTCTTT | CASSVARMNTEAFF
TRBJ1-3 | . | TRBV19 | few | TGTGCCAGTAGGAGGGACGGCAGCTCTGGAAACACCATATATTTT | CASRRDGSSGNTIYF
TRBJ1-3 | . | TRBV5-3 | . | TGTGCCAGAAGCTTGAGGAGGGGCTCTGGAAACACCATATATTTT | CARSLRRGSGNTIYF
TRBJ2-7 | TRBD1 | TRBV14 | once | TGTGCCAGCAGCCGAGCAGGGGGCTACGAGCAGTACTTC | CASSRAGGYEQYF
TRBJ2-7 | . | TRBV6-4 | . | TGTGCCAGCAGTGACTCAGGAAGCCATTATAGGAGCCAAGAGCCCATTTCCTACGAGCAGTACTTC | CASSDSGSHYRSQEPISYEQYF
TRBJ2-1 | . | TRBV5-1 | . | TGCGCCAGCAGCTTTATGCCAGGTACATACAATGAGCAGTTCTTC | CASSFMPGTYNEQFF
TRBJ1-5 | TRBD1 | TRBV7-9 | . | TGTGCCAGCAGCTTAGGGGGACAGGGGGTAAGCCAGCCCCAGCATTTT | CASSLGGQGVSQPQHF